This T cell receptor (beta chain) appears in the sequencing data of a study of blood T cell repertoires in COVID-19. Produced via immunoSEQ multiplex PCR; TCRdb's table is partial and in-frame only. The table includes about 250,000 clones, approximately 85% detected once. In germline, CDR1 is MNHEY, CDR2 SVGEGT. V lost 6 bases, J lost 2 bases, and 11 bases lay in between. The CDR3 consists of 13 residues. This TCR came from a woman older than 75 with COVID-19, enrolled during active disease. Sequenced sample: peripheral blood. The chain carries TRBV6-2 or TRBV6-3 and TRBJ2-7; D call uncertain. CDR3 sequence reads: CASSSPITYEQYF. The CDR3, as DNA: TGTGCCAGCAGCTCCCCAATCACCTACGAGCAGTACTTC.